The 16 T cell receptor beta chains below come from one sample, sequenced in a study of T-cell reconstitution after alpha-beta-depleted transplantation in children. During its preparation, the TCRbeta library received unique molecular identifiers. Via MiXCR, TCRdb re-called the PCR reads, giving one row per CDR3 protein. The sample has roughly 790,000 distinct CDR3 sequences, around 15% seen once; the top ten hold approximately 4.5%. Sequenced material: PBMCs, mostly from graft donor cells, taken 360 days after TCRalphabeta/CD19-depleted stem cell transplant. The receptors originated from a male patient aged 10-17 years who had a stem cell transplant for acute lymphoblastic leukemia, so the T cells may come from the graft donor.

This clonotype showed up just a few times. This chain connects TRBV27 to TRBJ2-7; 10 bases are a match to TRBD1. The ends lost 4 bases at V and 3 bases at J; junction bases unmatched: 12. CDR1 and CDR2 (germline): MNHEY, SMNVEV (reference sequence). The CDR3 is 17 residues long. The CDR3 coding sequence is TGTGCCAGCAGTTCCTCCGGGACAGGGGCCGGGGTCTACGAGCAGTACTTC. Translation gives CASSSSGTGAGVYEQYF.

In this sample, this clonotype turned up a few times. This chain uses TRBV6-4 with TRBJ1-1; 7 nucleotides line up with TRBD1. CDR1 and CDR2 from the germline V gene are MRHNA and SNTAGT. The CDR3 totals 13 residues. V dropped 6 bases and J dropped 3; count of bases not matched to a gene: 4. In nucleotides, the CDR3 is TGTGCCAGCAGGGATACAGGGGACACTGAAGCTTTCTTT. Protein sequence: CASRDTGDTEAFF.

This clonotype was seen a few times. The chain carries TRBV4-1 and TRBJ1-1; maybe TRBD1 (5 bases). With 0 bases removed from V and 0 bases from J, the gap between germline ends came to 14 bases. The germline CDR1 and CDR2 sequences are MGHRA and YSYEKL. The CDR3 runs 17 residues. The CDR3 bases are TGCGCCAGCAGCCAAGATGAAGGGGCGTTCATGAACACTGAAGCTTTCTTT. It codes for CASSQDEGAFMNTEAFF.

The J gene is TRBJ1-5, the V gene TRBV16, with D hard to call. The germline CDR1 and CDR2 sequences are KGHSY and FQNENV. V lost 3 bases and J 0 bases, leaving 6 bases between the germline ends. The CDR3 is 14 residues long. For the CDR3, the DNA is TGTGCCAGCAGCCACGGCAATAGCAATCAGCCCCAGCATTTT. Translated: CASSHGNSNQPQHF.

Only a few counts were recorded for this clonotype. The chain combines TRBV5-1 with TRBJ1-3, with no clear D. The CDR3 loop spans 20 amino acids. In germline, CDR1 is SGHRS, CDR2 YFSETQ. V was cut by 0 bases and J by 2 bases, with 24 bases left in between. The CDR3 loop is CASSLDGKSRPLLTGNTIYF. The CDR3 region has the DNA TGCGCCAGCAGCTTGGATGGGAAATCGCGTCCGCTCCTGACTGGAAACACCATATATTTT. Combining the CDR3 with reference TRBV5-1 and TRBJ1-3 gives the whole variable domain KAGVTQTPRYLIKTRGQQVTLSCSPISGHRSVSWYQQTPGQGLQFLFEYFSETQRNKGNFPGRFSGRQFSNSRSEMNVSTLELGDSALYLCASSLDGKSRPLLTGNTIYFGEGSWLTVV.

The J gene is TRBJ2-7, the V gene TRBV10-3; D call uncertain. This CDR3 spans 13 amino acids. Trimming removed 7 bases from V and 4 bases from J, with 14 bases in between. From germline, CDR1 is ENHRY and CDR2 SYGVKD. This CDR3 is CAINGYPGYEQYF. CDR3 sequence (DNA): TGTGCCATCAATGGCTACCCCGGGTACGAGCAGTACTTC.

The genes are TRBV29-1 and TRBJ2-7; D may match TRBD1 or TRBD2 (5 bases each). This CDR3 region has 12 residues. Looked up from germline, CDR1 is SQVTM and CDR2 is ANQGSEA. V lost 4 bases and J lost 0, with 7 bases in between. The DNA for the CDR3 is TGCAGCGTTGCTGGGGGCTCCTACGAGCAGTACTTC. This encodes CSVAGGSYEQYF.

The sample holds a few counts of this clonotype. The chain links TRBV7-7 to TRBJ2-5; 9 bases agree with TRBD2. V lost 4 bases and J lost 1; bases outside the gene matches: 4. CDR3 length: 15 residues. Germline V CDR1 and CDR2: SSHAT, FNYEAQ (reference sequence). CDR3 region: CASSSLAGLQETQYF. Written as DNA, the CDR3 is TGTGCCAGCAGCTCGCTAGCGGGACTCCAAGAGACCCAGTACTTC.

V is TRBV6-1 and J is TRBJ2-7; 12 bases agree with TRBD2. Germline CDR1 and CDR2: MNHNS and SASEGT. Germline trimming cut 5 bases from V and 4 bases from J; bases unmatched to any gene: 9. The CDR3 has 16 amino acids. The CDR3 DNA reads as TGTGCCAGCAGTCCCCCGGCTAGCGGGAGGGTGTACGAGCAGTACTTC. Translation gives CASSPPASGRVYEQYF.

This clonotype showed up just a few times. The chain combines TRBV25-1 with TRBJ1-6, with D tentatively TRBD1 (5 bases). V was clipped by 3 bases and J by 7 bases, with 16 bases between them. Germline CDR1 and CDR2: MGHDK and SYGVNS. The CDR3 runs 16 residues. CDR3 sequence reads: CASSEYSGTANSPLHF. The CDR3 DNA is TGTGCCAGCAGTGAGTACTCCGGGACGGCGAATTCACCCCTCCACTTT. Full variable domain (outside the CDR3, taken from reference TRBV25-1 and TRBJ1-6): EADIYQTPRYLVIGTGKKITLECSQTMGHDKMYWYQQDPGMELHLIHYSYGVNSTEKGDLSSESTVSRIRTEHFPLTLESARPSHTSQYLCASSEYSGTANSPLHFGNGTRLTVT.

This chain links TRBV4-1 with TRBJ1-5; possibly TRBD1 for D (5 bases). V shed 0 bases and J shed 0 bases, with 9 bases lying between them. Germline loops: CDR1 MGHRA, CDR2 YSYEKL. The CDR3 contains 16 residues. CDR3 DNA: TGCGCCAGCAGCCAAGAGGGAAGGGGTAGCAATCAGCCCCAGCATTTT. It translates to CASSQEGRGSNQPQHF.

The chain carries TRBV12-3 or TRBV12-4 and TRBJ2-2; no definite D call. This CDR3 has 11 residues. The V gene lost 5 bases and the J gene lost 7 bases, with 5 bases spanning the gap. DNA for the CDR3: TGTGCCAGCAGTCCTCTCGGGGAGCTGTTTTTT. The encoded protein is CASSPLGELFF.

There are many counts of this clonotype. The chain links TRBV12-3 or TRBV12-4 to TRBJ2-2, with a tentative D call TRBD1 (5 bases). Deletions cut 5 bases from V and 1 base from J, with 11 bases between. The CDR3 covers 15 residues. This chain's CDR3 is CASSPRTLNTGELFF. CDR3 nucleotide sequence: TGTGCCAGCAGTCCCCGGACACTGAACACCGGGGAGCTGTTTTTT.

This clonotype was seen a few times. The chain couples TRBV7-3 to TRBJ1-1, with D hard to call. CDR1 is SGHTA, CDR2 FQGTGA, per germline. CDR3 length equals 16 residues. Deletions cut 0 bases from V and 4 bases from J, with 15 bases between. The CDR3: CASSLTRDYYGTEAFF. In DNA form, the CDR3 reads TGTGCCAGCAGCTTAACGCGAGATTACTACGGCACTGAAGCTTTCTTT.

This clonotype has just a few counts. This rearrangement joins TRBV20-1 to TRBJ2-2; D unresolved. V was trimmed by 0 bases and J by 0 bases, leaving 11 bases between them. This CDR3 is 16 amino acids long. CDR1 and CDR2 from the germline V gene are DFQATT and SNEGSKA (reference sequence). The CDR3 nucleotides are TGCAGTGCTAGAGATATTGCAGGACCGAACACCGGGGAGCTGTTTTTT. It translates to CSARDIAGPNTGELFF.

In its sample, this clonotype was seen many times. V usage is TRBV4-1 and J usage is TRBJ2-4; D remains ambiguous. Germline assignment: CDR1 MGHRA and CDR2 YSYEKL. Trimming stripped 1 base from V and 0 bases from J, with 13 bases between. This CDR3 comprises 17 residues. The CDR3 coding sequence is TGCGCCAGCAGCCAAGTGGTGCGGACGGCAGCCAAAAACATTCAGTACTTC. It translates to CASSQVVRTAAKNIQYF.